Sequencing of this T cell receptor beta chain was carried out in a study of OX40 agonist ivuxolimab in advanced cancers. Study summary: Melanoma, hepatocellular carcinoma, head and neck or renal cell cancer occurred in dose-escalation patients. Whole-study findings and limits: Relatively little clonal expansion, among the lowest observed, appeared in partial responders at 0.1-3.0 mg/kg. At doses 0.1 to 3.0 mg/kg, CD4+ and CD8+ clones expanded.

The CDR3 runs 15 residues. The V and J ends lost 8 bases and 1 base, in that order; junction bases with no gene match: 8. In germline, CDR1 is SNHLY, CDR2 FYNNEI. Some clones are missing from TCRdb's copy, which holds only in-frame ones; the method was immunoSEQ multiplex PCR. The sample lists under 85,000 clones, 86% occurring once. About this clone: The antigen is undetermined.

Systemic immunosuppression or a history of autoimmune disease excluded patients. The TCR was taken from an adult with an advanced solid tumor such as melanoma, head and neck, liver or kidney cancer. Sequencing used CD4+ or CD8+ T cells sorted from blood, obtained in a trial of the OX40 agonist ivuxolimab. This chain links TRBV2 with TRBJ1-1, with TRBD1 matching 9 bases. The CDR3: CASAIQGARNTEAFF. Written as DNA, the CDR3 is TGTGCCAGCGCCATACAGGGGGCAAGGAACACTGAAGCTTTCTTT.